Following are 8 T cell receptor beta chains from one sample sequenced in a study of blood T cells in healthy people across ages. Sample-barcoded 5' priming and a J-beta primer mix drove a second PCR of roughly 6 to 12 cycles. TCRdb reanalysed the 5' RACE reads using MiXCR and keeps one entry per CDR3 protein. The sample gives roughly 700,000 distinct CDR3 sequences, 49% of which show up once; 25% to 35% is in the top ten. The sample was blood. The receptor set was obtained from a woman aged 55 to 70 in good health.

CDR3 region: CASSPPTGLQAGYTF. CDR3 coding DNA: TGTGCCAGCTCACCACCGACAGGGCTCCAAGCGGGCTACACCTTC. The rearrangement links TRBV18 to TRBJ1-2, with 7 bases fitting TRBD1. J gave up 8 bases and V 0 bases, and 9 bases lay outside the gene matches. Germline CDR1 reads KGHSH; CDR2 reads LQKENI. This CDR3 contains 15 residues.

In DNA form, the CDR3 reads TGTGCCAGCAGCCCGGCCGGGCCTACCGTCAAAAACATTCAGTACTTC. Translation gives CASSPAGPTVKNIQYF. This chain joins TRBV11-2 and TRBJ2-4; no clear D. The V end was cut by 5 bases, the J end by 3 bases, with 17 bases between. Per the germline V gene, CDR1 is SGHAT and CDR2 is FQNNGV. The length of the CDR3 is 16 residues.

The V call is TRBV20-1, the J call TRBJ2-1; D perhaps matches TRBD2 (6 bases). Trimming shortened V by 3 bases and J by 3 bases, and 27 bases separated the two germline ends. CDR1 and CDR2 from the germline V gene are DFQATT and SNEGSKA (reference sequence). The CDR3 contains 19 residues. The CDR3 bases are TGCAGTGCTAGGCGTGCGGGATCGGGGCCCCTGGGGAACTACAATGAGCAGTTCTTC. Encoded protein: CSARRAGSGPLGNYNEQFF.

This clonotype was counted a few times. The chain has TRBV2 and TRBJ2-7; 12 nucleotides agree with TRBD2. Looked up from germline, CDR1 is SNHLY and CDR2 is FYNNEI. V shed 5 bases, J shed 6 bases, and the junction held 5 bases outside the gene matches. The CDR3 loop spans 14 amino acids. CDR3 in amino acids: CASSSSGRASEQYF. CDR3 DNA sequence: TGTGCCAGCAGTTCTAGCGGGAGGGCCTCCGAGCAGTACTTC.

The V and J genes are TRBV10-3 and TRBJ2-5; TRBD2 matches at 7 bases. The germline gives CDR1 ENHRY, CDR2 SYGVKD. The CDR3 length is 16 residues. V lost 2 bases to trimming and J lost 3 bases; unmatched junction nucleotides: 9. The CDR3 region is CAISEPTGTTKETQYF. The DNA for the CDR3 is TGTGCCATCAGTGAGCCAACCGGGACTACCAAAGAGACCCAGTACTTC.

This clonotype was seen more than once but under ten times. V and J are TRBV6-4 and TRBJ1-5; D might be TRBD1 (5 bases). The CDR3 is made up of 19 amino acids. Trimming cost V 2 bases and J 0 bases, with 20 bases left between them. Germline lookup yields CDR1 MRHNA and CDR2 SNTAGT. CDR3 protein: CASSDTGDGLNYSNQPQHF. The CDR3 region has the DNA TGTGCCAGCAGTGACACGGGGGACGGACTCAACTATAGCAATCAGCCCCAGCATTTT.

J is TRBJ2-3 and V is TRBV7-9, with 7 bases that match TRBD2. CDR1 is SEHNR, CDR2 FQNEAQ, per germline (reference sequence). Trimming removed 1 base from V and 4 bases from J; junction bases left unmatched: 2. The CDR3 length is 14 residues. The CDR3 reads CASSLGGGPDTQYF. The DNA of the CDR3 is TGTGCCAGCAGCTTAGGCGGGGGTCCAGATACGCAGTATTTT.

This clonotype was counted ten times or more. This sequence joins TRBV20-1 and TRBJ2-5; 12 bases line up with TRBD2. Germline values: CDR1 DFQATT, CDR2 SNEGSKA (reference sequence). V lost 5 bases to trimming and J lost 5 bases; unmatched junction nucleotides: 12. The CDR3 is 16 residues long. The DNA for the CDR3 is TGCAGTGCTCGAAACCAACTAGCGGGAGGTTTCGAGACCCAGTACTTC. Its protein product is CSARNQLAGGFETQYF.